These T cell receptor beta chains were read from a single sample in a study of blood T cell repertoires in COVID-19. The repertoire was sequenced with immunoSEQ multiplex PCR; TCRdb's copy has only in-frame clones and lacks some. The sample carries 200,000 to 250,000 clones, about 85% recorded once. The sample consisted of peripheral blood. These receptors were obtained from a woman aged 55-70 years who had recovered from COVID-19. The conserved cysteine and the conserved F or W are not part of the CDR3 here.

j_gene | v_gene | CDR3aa
TRBJ1-2 | TRBV3-1/TRBV3-2 | ASSQEGQGGGYT
TRBJ2-2 | TRBV12-5 | ASGSGQGAGGELF
TRBJ2-7 | TRBV5-1 | ATAPGQGNEQY
TRBJ2-3 | TRBV9 | ASSVGLFATDTQY
TRBJ1-5 | TRBV4-1 | ASSQGGGNNQPQH
TRBJ1-1 | TRBV6-5 | ASSGTTASNTEAF
TRBJ1-2 | TRBV7-2 | ASSPIWTGGNYGYT
TRBJ2-2 | TRBV11-1 | ASSSPGRGTGELF
TRBJ1-5 | TRBV12-3/TRBV12-4 | ASRGQKNQPQH
TRBJ1-1 | TRBV9 | ASSAPQRGHTEAF
TRBJ1-5 | TRBV7-9 | ASSPDRTGNQPQH
TRBJ2-7 | TRBV9 | ASSVGGSDEQY
TRBJ2-3 | TRBV10-1 | ASSERGTYTDTQY
TRBJ2-7 | TRBV5-1 | ASSGDRVGRYEQY
TRBJ2-1 | TRBV19 | ASSIGPGLAGGPEEQF
TRBJ1-2 | TRBV4-1 | ASSQGDRFGYT
TRBJ1-5 | TRBV30 | AWSVGGPNQPQH
TRBJ2-3 | TRBV20-1 | SVAVPDTQY
TRBJ2-7 | TRBV6-1 | ASSVLGGGFYDEQY
TRBJ1-1 | TRBV20-1 | SAPGGTEAF
TRBJ2-3 | TRBV7-2 | ASSTRTDTQY
TRBJ2-5 | TRBV5-1 | ASSFTGTAEETQY